In this sample, the clone carrying this TCR beta chain turned up a few times. What it recognizes is unknown. This entry is derived from a study of CD8+ T cells in alopecia areata. Study-wide points: Greater clonality was observed in lesional scalp samples, especially alopecia totalis/universalis, versus normal scalp. Normal skin's resident alphabeta T cells are also sequenced in scalp samples.

RNA was extracted and reverse transcribed into cDNA as the sequencing template. Profiled with immunoSEQ multiplex PCR; TCRdb holds only in-frame clones, not every one. Of under 150,000 clones listed, around two thirds were seen once; the top ten hold about 40%. Trimming pared 6 bases from V and 5 bases from J, leaving 26 bases between. Germline-derived CDR1 and CDR2 are SGHAT and FQDESV (reference sequence). The CDR3 is made up of 17 amino acids. J is TRBJ2-7 and V is TRBV11-1, with D maybe TRBD1 (6 bases). Sequenced input: CD8+ T cells sorted from blood. The TCR originated in a human donor in good health. CDR3 amino acids: CASSLNPGHRTFDEQYF. The CDR3, as DNA: TGTGCCAGCAGTCTAAATCCGGGACACCGAACGTTTGACGAGCAGTACTTC.